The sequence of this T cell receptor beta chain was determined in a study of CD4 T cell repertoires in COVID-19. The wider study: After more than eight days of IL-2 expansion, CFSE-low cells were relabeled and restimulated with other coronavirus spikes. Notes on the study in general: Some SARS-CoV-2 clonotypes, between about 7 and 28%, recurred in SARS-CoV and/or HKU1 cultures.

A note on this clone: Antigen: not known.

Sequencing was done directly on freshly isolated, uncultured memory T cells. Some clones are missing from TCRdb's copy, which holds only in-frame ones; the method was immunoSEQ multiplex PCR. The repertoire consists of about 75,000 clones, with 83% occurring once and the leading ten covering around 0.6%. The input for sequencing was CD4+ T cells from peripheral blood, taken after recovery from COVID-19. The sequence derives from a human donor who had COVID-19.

CDR3 bases: TGTGCCAGCTCACCAGGGGCAGGGGAGGCTTTCGGGGCCAACGTCCTGACTTTC. Its protein is CASSPGAGEAFGANVLTF. This sequence joins TRBV18 and TRBJ2-6; the D call may be TRBD1 or TRBD2 (6 bases each). CDR3 size: 18 residues. V lost 2 bases to trimming and J lost 4 bases, with 18 bases between them. Germline V gives CDR1 KGHSH, CDR2 LQKENI.